The clone carrying this TCR beta chain was recorded many times. Antigen unknown. This entry belongs to a study of T cells in Graves' hyperthyroidism and ophthalmopathy. Germline V gene data show CDR1 as SGHTA and CDR2 as FQGTGA. V dropped 5 bases and J dropped 8; count of bases not matched to a gene: 10. This CDR3 has 14 residues. Regarding the study as a whole: The blood repertoire included most of the expanded thyroid clonotypes above 0.001.

The patients, who ranged from 18 to 65 in age, presented with newly diagnosed hyperthyroidism lasting under 2 months. It was uncontrolled infection, other autoimmune disease, pregnancy or lactation that excluded patients. RNA transcripts gave rise to amplified TCR beta CDR3 regions. First-round RT-PCR of the TCR CDR3 relied on the HTBI primer set. TCRdb redid the calling of the multiplex PCR reads with MiXCR, one entry per CDR3 protein. The data contain around 450,000 distinct CDR3 sequences, approximately 14% of them singletons. The sample consisted of blood. This TCR was recovered from a woman aged 18-30 years with Graves' hyperthyroidism. The chain links TRBV7-3 to TRBJ1-2; TRBD1 aligns across 8 bases. This chain's CDR3 is CASSPRQGRDGYTF. As DNA, the CDR3 is TGTGCCAGCAGCCCGCGACAGGGGAGGGACGGCTACACCTTC.